A single sample gave rise to the 8 T cell receptor beta chains below, sequenced in a study of blood T cells in healthy people across ages. Primers used in a second PCR of roughly 7 to 12 cycles were a sample-barcoded 5' primer and a J-beta primer mix. TCRdb processed the 5' RACE reads anew with MiXCR; each CDR3 protein has one entry. The table includes 1 million or so distinct CDR3 sequences, under 30% detected once. In addition, the sample was reused for a study of T cells of mothers and their children.

Source material: blood. The source of these receptors is a girl aged 2 to 9 in good health.

The rearrangement links TRBV7-2 to TRBJ2-5, with D possibly matching TRBD2 (6 bases). Germline V gives CDR1 SGHTA, CDR2 FQGNSA. The CDR3 has 14 amino acids. V was trimmed by 1 base and J by 7 bases, leaving 13 bases between them. The CDR3 sequence is CASSLVSREATQYF. For the CDR3, the DNA is TGTGCCAGCAGCTTAGTTTCCAGGGAGGCGACCCAGTACTTC.

This clonotype was detected a few times. One end of the junction is discordant with germline, which a read error may explain. J is TRBJ2-2 and V is TRBV12-3 or TRBV12-4; 8 bases are shared with TRBD2. This CDR3 comprises 16 residues. CDR3 residues: CTSSPIAGSLTGELFF. DNA of the CDR3: TGTACCAGCAGCCCTATAGCGGGGAGCCTCACCGGGGAGCTGTTTTTT.

This clonotype has just a few counts. The chain carries TRBV12-3 or TRBV12-4 and TRBJ2-5, with D possibly matching TRBD2 (6 bases). CDR3 length equals 15 residues. The V end was cut by 5 bases, the J end by 3 bases, with 16 bases between. This CDR3 reads CASSPPGVAEETQYF. CDR3 coding DNA: TGTGCCAGCAGTCCCCCTGGGGTAGCGGAAGAGACCCAGTACTTC.

CDR3 loop: CASSYPSRDANNEQFF. The CDR3 DNA follows: TGTGCCAGCAGTTACCCGTCCCGGGACGCTAACAATGAGCAGTTCTTC. The rearrangement uses TRBV6-9 and TRBJ2-1; D possibly uses TRBD1 or TRBD2 (5 bases each). Trimming left V 3 bases short and J 5 bases short, with 17 bases between. The germline V gene encodes CDR1 MNHGY and CDR2 SVAAGI. The CDR3 is 16 amino acids.

CDR3 loop: CAISETPIDRGGEKLFF. CDR3 coding DNA: TGTGCCATCAGTGAGACCCCCATTGACAGGGGTGGAGAAAAACTGTTTTTT. This chain joins TRBV10-3 and TRBJ1-4; 8 bases match TRBD1. Per germline, CDR1 ENHRY and CDR2 SYGVKD. The CDR3 runs to 17 residues. Germline trimming cut 2 bases from V and 8 bases from J; bases unmatched to any gene: 13.

The chain has TRBV7-9 and TRBJ2-7; 9 bases match TRBD1. CDR3 length: 15 residues. Germline assignment: CDR1 SEHNR and CDR2 FQNEAQ (reference sequence). The V segment lost 1 base and the J segment 5 bases; nucleotides outside the gene matches: 6. The CDR3 reads CASSLGAGTGNEQYF. The DNA for the CDR3 is TGTGCCAGCAGCTTAGGCGCCGGGACAGGGAACGAGCAGTACTTC.

This sequence joins TRBV20-1 and TRBJ2-3, with a possible D match to TRBD2 (6 bases). The CDR3 loop spans 15 amino acids. Germline lookup yields CDR1 DFQATT and CDR2 SNEGSKA (reference sequence). V was shortened by 6 bases and J by 2 bases, with 18 bases between the two germline ends. CDR3 sequence reads: CSAPEWGEDTDTQYF. In DNA, the CDR3 is TGCAGTGCCCCCGAGTGGGGGGAGGACACAGATACGCAGTATTTT.

This clonotype was found a few times. The chain uses TRBV28 and TRBJ2-1; TRBD1 matches at 9 bases. This CDR3 is 14 amino acids long. Trimming at V came to 5 bases and at J to 7 bases, leaving 6 bases not matched to a gene. Germline V gives CDR1 MDHEN, CDR2 SYDVKM. The CDR3 coding sequence is TGTGCCAGCAGTCCCCGGGACAGGGAGAATGAGCAGTTCTTC. Amino acid sequence: CASSPRDRENEQFF. The whole variable domain, remainder taken from reference TRBV28 and TRBJ2-1, is DVKVTQSSRYLVKRTGEKVFLECVQDMDHENMFWYRQDPGLGLRLIYFSYDVKMKEKGDIPEGYSVSREKKERFSLILESASTNQTSMYLCASSPRDRENEQFFGPGTRLTVL.